This entry describes one T cell receptor (beta chain). Antigen specificity is unknown. Other nucleotide sequences in the sample specify the same CDR3. This entry comes from a study of PD-1 blockade in classical Hodgkin lymphoma. Whole-study results and caveats: Exclusion covered patients beginning nivolumab under 1 year post-ASCT.

TCRdb's copy holds only in-frame clones and misses some; the assay was immunoSEQ multiplex PCR. The data contain roughly 36,000 clones, around 80% of them singletons. Specified time point: cycle 4 day 1 (C4D1), after 6 weeks of nivolumab. Each and every patient relapsed after autologous stem cell transplantation, and patients got differing brentuximab vedotin exposure. The V gene's germline CDR1 is SGHTA and CDR2 FQGNSA. Trimming left V 2 bases short and J 0 bases short, with 5 bases between. CDR3 length: 14 amino acids. This specimen was peripheral blood mononuclear cells (PBMCs), taken before the fourth cycle of nivolumab. The receptor's source is a human donor with classical Hodgkin lymphoma. The chain joins TRBV7-2 to TRBJ1-3; D is unresolved. This chain's CDR3 is CASSLTASGNTIYF. CDR3 coding DNA: TGTGCCAGCAGCTTAACAGCCTCTGGAAACACCATATATTTT.